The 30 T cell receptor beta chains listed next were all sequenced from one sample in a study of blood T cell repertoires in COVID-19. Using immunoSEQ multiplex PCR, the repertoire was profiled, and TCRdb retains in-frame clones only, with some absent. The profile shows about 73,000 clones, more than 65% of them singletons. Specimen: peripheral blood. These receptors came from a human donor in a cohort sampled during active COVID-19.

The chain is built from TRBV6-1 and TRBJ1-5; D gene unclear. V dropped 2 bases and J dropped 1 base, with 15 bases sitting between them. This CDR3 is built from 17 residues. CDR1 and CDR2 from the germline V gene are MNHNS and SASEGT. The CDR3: CASSESRNSFSNQPQHF. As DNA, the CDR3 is TGTGCCAGCAGTGAATCCAGAAATTCCTTCAGCAATCAGCCCCAGCATTTT.

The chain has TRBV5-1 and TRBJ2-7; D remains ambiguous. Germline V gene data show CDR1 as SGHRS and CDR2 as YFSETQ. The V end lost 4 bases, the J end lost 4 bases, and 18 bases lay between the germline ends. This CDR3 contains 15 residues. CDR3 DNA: TGCGCCAGCAGCCTTTATGGCCCAACCCGATACGAGCAGTACTTC. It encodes CASSLYGPTRYEQYF.

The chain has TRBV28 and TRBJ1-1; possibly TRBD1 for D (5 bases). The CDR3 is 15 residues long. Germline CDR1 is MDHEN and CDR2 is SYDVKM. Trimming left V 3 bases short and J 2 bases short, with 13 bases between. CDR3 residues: CASSLGLGDNTEAFF. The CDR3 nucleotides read TGTGCCAGCAGTTTGGGACTCGGAGATAACACTGAAGCTTTCTTT.

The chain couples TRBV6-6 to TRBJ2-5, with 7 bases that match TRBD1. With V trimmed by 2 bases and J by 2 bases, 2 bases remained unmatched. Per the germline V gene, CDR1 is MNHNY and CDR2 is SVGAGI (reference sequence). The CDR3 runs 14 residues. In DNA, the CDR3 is TGTGCCAGCAGTTACGTGGGACAGCAAGAGACCCAGTACTTC. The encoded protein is CASSYVGQQETQYF.

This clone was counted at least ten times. For the CDR3, the DNA is TGCGCCAGCAGCCAATGGAGACAAGAGACCCAGTACTTC. Translation: CASSQWRQETQYF. The chain is built from TRBV4-1 and TRBJ2-5; D uncertain. CDR3 length equals 13 residues. The V gene lost 2 bases and the J gene lost 2 bases, with 6 bases spanning the gap. CDR1 is MGHRA and CDR2 is YSYEKL in the germline V gene.

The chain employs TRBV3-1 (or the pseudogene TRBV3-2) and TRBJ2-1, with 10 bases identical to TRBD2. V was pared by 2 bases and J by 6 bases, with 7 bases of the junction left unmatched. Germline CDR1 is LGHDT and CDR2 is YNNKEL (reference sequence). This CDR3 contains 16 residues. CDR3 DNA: TGTGCCAGCAGCCAAAGTTCTAGCGGGGGAACCAATGAGCAGTTCTTC. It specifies CASSQSSSGGTNEQFF.

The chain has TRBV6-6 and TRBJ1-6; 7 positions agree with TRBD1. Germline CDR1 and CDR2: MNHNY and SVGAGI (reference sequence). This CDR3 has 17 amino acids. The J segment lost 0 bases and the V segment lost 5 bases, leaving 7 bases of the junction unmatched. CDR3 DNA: TGTGCCAGCAGTCAATCACAGGGGTCCTCCTATAATTCACCCCTCCACTTT. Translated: CASSQSQGSSYNSPLHF.

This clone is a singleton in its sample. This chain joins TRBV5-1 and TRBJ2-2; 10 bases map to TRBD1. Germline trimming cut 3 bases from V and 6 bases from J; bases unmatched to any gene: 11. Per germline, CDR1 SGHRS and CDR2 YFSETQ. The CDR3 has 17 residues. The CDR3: CASSWEAGTGVSGELFF. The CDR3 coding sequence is TGCGCCAGCAGCTGGGAGGCCGGGACAGGGGTGTCCGGGGAGCTGTTTTTT.

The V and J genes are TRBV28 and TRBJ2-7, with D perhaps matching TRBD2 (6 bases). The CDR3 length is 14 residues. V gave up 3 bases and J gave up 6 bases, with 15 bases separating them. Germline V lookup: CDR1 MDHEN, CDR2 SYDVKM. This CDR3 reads CASSLGLWTSEQYF. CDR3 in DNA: TGTGCCAGCAGTTTGGGACTCTGGACAAGCGAGCAGTACTTC.

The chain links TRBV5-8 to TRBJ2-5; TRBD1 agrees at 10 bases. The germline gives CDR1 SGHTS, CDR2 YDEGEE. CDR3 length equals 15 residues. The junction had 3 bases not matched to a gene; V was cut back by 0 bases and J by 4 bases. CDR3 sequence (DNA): TGTGCCAGCAGCTTGGGACAGGGGGCTTCAGAGACCCAGTACTTC. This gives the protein CASSLGQGASETQYF.

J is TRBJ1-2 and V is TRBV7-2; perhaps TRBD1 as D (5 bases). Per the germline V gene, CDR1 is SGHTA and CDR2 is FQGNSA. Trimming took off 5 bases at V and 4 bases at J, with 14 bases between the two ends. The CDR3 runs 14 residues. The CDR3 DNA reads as TGTGCCAGCAGCACCGAGACAGTCTCCTATGGCTACACCTTC. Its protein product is CASSTETVSYGYTF.

This CDR3 is CASSVGQSSYEQYF. Written as DNA, the CDR3 is TGTGCCAGCAGCGTTGGACAGAGCTCCTACGAGCAGTACTTC. The chain couples TRBV3-1 (or the pseudogene TRBV3-2) to TRBJ2-7, with D tentatively TRBD1 (6 bases). This CDR3 has 14 amino acids. Trimming removed 5 bases at V and 0 bases at J, with 11 bases between. CDR1 LGHDT and CDR2 YNNKEL come from the germline V gene (reference sequence).

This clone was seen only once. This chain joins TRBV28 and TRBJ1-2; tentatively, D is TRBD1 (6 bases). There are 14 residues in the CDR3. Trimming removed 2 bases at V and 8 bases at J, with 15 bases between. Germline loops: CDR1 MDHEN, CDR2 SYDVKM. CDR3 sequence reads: CASSLTGPSDGYTF. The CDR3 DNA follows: TGTGCCAGCAGTTTAACAGGGCCCTCGGACGGCTACACCTTC.

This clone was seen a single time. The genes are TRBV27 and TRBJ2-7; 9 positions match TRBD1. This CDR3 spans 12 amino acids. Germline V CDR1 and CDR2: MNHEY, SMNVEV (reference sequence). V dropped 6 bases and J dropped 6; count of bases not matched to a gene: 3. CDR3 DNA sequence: TGTGCCAGCAGACCGACAGGGGGCGAGCAGTACTTC. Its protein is CASRPTGGEQYF.

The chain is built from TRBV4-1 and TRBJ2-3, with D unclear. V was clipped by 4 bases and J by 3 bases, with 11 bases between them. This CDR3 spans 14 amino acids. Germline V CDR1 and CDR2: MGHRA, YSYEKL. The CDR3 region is CASSPQLETDTQYF. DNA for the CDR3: TGCGCCAGCAGCCCCCAGTTGGAGACAGATACGCAGTATTTT.

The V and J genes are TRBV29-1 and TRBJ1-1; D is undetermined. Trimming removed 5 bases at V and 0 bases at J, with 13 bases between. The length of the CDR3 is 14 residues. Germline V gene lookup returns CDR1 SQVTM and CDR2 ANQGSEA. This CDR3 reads CSVSLAGVNTEAFF. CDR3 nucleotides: TGCAGCGTTTCCCTTGCGGGCGTGAACACTGAAGCTTTCTTT.

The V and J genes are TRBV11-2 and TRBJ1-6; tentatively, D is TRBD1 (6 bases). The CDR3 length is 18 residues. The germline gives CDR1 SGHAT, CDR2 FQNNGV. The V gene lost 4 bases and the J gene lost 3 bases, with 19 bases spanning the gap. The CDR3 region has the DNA TGTGCCAGCAGCTCCCCTTCGGAGGGAGGGGGCTATAATTCACCCCTCCACTTT. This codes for CASSSPSEGGGYNSPLHF.

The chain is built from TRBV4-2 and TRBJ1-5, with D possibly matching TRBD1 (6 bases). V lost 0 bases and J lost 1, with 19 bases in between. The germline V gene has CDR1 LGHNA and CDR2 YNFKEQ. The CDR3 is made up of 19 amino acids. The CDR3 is CASSQDATGRGGSNQPQHF. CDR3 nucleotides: TGTGCCAGCAGCCAAGATGCCACAGGGAGAGGGGGAAGCAATCAGCCCCAGCATTTT.

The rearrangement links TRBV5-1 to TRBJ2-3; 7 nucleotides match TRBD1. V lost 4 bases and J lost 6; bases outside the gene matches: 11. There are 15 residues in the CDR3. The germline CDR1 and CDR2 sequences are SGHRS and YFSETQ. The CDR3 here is CASSRPGGRGDTQYF. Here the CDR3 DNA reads TGCGCCAGCAGCAGGCCAGGGGGTCGTGGGGATACGCAGTATTTT.

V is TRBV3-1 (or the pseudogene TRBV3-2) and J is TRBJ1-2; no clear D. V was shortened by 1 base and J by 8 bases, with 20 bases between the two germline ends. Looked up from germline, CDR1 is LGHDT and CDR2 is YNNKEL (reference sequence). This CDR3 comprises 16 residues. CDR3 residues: CASSQGGSVRVRGYTF. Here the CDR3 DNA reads TGTGCCAGCAGCCAAGGCGGGTCCGTCCGGGTTCGGGGCTACACCTTC.

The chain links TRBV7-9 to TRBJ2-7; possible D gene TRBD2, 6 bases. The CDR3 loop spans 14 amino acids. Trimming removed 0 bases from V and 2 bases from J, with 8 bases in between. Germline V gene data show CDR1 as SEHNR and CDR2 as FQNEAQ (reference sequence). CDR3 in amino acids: CASSLAGGTYEQYF. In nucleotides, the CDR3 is TGTGCCAGCAGCTTAGCCGGGGGAACCTACGAGCAGTACTTC.

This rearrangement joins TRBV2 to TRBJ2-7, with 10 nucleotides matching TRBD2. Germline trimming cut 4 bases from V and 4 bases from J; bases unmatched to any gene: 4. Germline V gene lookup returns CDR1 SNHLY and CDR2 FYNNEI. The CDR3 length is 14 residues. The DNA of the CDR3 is TGTGCCAGCAGTGCTAGCGGGGGTCGTTACGAGCAGTACTTC. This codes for CASSASGGRYEQYF. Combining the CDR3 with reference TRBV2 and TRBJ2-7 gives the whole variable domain EPEVTQTPSHQVTQMGQEVILRCVPISNHLYFYWYRQILGQKVEFLVSFYNNEISEKSEIFDDQFSVERPDGSNFTLKIRSTKLEDSAMYFCASSASGGRYEQYFGPGTRLTVT.

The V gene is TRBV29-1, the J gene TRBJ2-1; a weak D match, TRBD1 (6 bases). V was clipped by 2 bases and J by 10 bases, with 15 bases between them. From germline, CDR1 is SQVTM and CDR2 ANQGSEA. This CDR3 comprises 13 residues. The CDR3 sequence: CSVEKKTGTEQFF. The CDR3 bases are TGCAGCGTTGAAAAAAAAACCGGGACAGAGCAGTTCTTC.

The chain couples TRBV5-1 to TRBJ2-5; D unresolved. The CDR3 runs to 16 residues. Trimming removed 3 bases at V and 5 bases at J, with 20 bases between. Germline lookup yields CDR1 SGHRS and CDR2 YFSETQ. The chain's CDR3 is CASSSGAHPGRETQYF. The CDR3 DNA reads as TGCGCCAGCAGCTCAGGTGCGCACCCTGGAAGGGAGACCCAGTACTTC.

CDR3 sequence reads: CASSGHGTGSYGYTF. The DNA of the CDR3 is TGTGCCAGCAGCGGCCACGGGACAGGCAGCTATGGCTACACCTTC. The V call is TRBV9, the J call TRBJ1-2; 8 bases agree with TRBD1. Unmatched junction bases numbered 8, after V lost 3 bases and J lost 4 bases. Germline CDR1 SGDLS, CDR2 YYNGEE. The CDR3 loop spans 15 amino acids.

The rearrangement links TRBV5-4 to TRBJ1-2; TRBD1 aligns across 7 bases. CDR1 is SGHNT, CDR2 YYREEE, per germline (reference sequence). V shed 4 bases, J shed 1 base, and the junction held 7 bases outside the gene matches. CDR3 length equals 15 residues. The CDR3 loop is CASSVGQPLNYGYTF. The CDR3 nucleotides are TGTGCCAGCAGCGTGGGACAGCCGCTTAACTATGGCTACACCTTC. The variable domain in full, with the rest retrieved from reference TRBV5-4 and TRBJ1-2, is ETGVTQSPTHLIKTRGQQVTLRCSSQSGHNTVSWYQQALGQGPQFIFQYYREEENGRGNFPPRFSGLQFPNYSSELNVNALELDDSALYLCASSVGQPLNYGYTFGSGTRLTVV.

The CDR3 is CSASRQGVGLNEQFF. The CDR3 coding sequence is TGCAGTGCTAGTAGACAGGGGGTAGGGTTGAATGAGCAGTTCTTC. This chain links TRBV20-1 with TRBJ2-1; TRBD1 aligns across 9 bases. Trimming cost V 3 bases and J 7 bases; bases outside gene matches: 10. This CDR3 has 15 amino acids. CDR1 DFQATT and CDR2 SNEGSKA come from the germline V gene (reference sequence).

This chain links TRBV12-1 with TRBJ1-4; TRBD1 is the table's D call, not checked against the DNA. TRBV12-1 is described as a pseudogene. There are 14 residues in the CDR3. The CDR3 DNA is TGTGCCAGCAGCGCTTCACAGGAAAATGAAAAACTGTTTTTT. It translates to CASSASQENEKLFF.

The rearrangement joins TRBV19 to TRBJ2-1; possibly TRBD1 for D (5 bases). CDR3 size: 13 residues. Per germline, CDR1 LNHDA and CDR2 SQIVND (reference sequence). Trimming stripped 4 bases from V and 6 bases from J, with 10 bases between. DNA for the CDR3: TGTGCCAGTAGTAAGGGGCGCTCCAATGAGCAGTTCTTC. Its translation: CASSKGRSNEQFF.

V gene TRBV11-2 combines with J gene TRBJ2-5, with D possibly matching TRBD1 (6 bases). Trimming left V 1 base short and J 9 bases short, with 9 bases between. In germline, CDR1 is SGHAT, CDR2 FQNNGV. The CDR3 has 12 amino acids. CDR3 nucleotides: TGTGCCAGCAGCTTAGTCAGGGGACCCCAGTACTTC. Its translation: CASSLVRGPQYF. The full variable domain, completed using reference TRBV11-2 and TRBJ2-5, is EAGVAQSPRYKIIEKRQSVAFWCNPISGHATLYWYQQILGQGPKLLIQFQNNGVVDDSQLPKDRFSAERLKGVDSTLKIQPAKLEDSAVYLCASSLVRGPQYFGPGTRLLVL.